Listed below are T cell receptor beta chains from one sample, sequenced in a study of radiation and T cells in renal cell carcinoma. The data were produced by immunoSEQ multiplex PCR, yet TCRdb's version contains in-frame clones alone and is incomplete. The table records 50,000 to 70,000 clones, approximately 80% of them present only once. Sequenced here: blood, sampled from a patient whose treatment included radiotherapy and nephrectomy. The receptors were sampled from a man between 60 and 75 years old with renal cell carcinoma. The CDR3 runs from the conserved cysteine through the conserved F or W. The D gene is left open where the match is weak. Size is stated for part of the rows, as once, few or many counts, or as a class when the clone is expanded.

abundance	v_gene	j_gene	d_gene	CDR3nt	CDR3aa
-	TRBV6-5	TRBJ1-2	-	TGTGCCAGCAGATCAGGGTGGGCCTATGGCTACACCTTC	CASRSGWAYGYTF
-	TRBV21-1	TRBJ1-2	-	TGTGCGGTCTACGGGGGGCGCGGCTATGGCTACACCTTC	CAVYGGRGYGYTF
-	TRBV2	TRBJ1-1	TRBD1	TGTGCCAGCAGTCAAAACAGGGGCGAAGCTTTCTTT	CASSQNRGEAFF
-	TRBV19	TRBJ2-4	TRBD1	TGTGCCAGTAGTATACAGGGACAGGGTACGGGCAAAAACATTCAGTACTTC	CASSIQGQGTGKNIQYF
-	TRBV30	TRBJ1-1	-	TGTGCCTGGAGTGTACCCAGAGGGCTGACTGAAGCTTTCTTT	CAWSVPRGLTEAFF
few	TRBV2	TRBJ1-2	TRBD1	TGTGCCAGCAGCGGTCGCACAGGGGTCGGCTATGGCTACACCTTC	CASSGRTGVGYGYTF
-	TRBV7-9	TRBJ2-5	-	TGTGCCAGCAGCTTAGGAGTCCAGGGAACCCAGTACTTC	CASSLGVQGTQYF
-	TRBV4-2	TRBJ1-2	-	TGTGCCAGCAGCCAAGATCGCGCCACCTTAAACTATGGCTACACCTTC	CASSQDRATLNYGYTF
-	TRBV5-1	TRBJ2-2	TRBD2	TGCGCCAGCAGCCTAGCGGGGCGCGCGAACACCGGGGAGCTGTTTTTT	CASSLAGRANTGELFF
-	TRBV5-4	TRBJ2-3	-	TGTGCCAGCAGCTCACAGGGTCAGAGCACAGATACGCAGTATTTT	CASSSQGQSTDTQYF
-	TRBV7-3	TRBJ2-1	-	TGTGCCAGCAGTCGGACTTCGAATGAGCAGTTCTTC	CASSRTSNEQFF
-	TRBV2	TRBJ2-2	-	TGTGCCAGCAGGCCTGAATCAAGTGGCGGGGAGCTGTTTTTT	CASRPESSGGELFF
-	TRBV5-4	TRBJ1-1	TRBD1	TGTGCCAGCAGCTTGGACACAGGGGGCACTGAAGCTTTCTTT	CASSLDTGGTEAFF
-	TRBV6-1	TRBJ1-2	TRBD1	TGTGCCAGCAGTGAAGCCTCAAGACAGGGTGGCTACACCTTC	CASSEASRQGGYTF
-	TRBV10-2	TRBJ2-2	-	TGCGCCAGCAGAGGCAGGGCAAACACCGGGGAGCTGTTTTTT	CASRGRANTGELFF
many	TRBV7-9	TRBJ1-2	-	TGTGCCAGCACCAAGGGGGGTTTCGACCAAAACCCTAACTATGGCTACACCTTC	CASTKGGFDQNPNYGYTF
-	TRBV6-6	TRBJ1-2	-	TGTGCCAGCAGTATAACATTTCTCGATTTTGGCTACACCTTC	CASSITFLDFGYTF
once	TRBV29-1	TRBJ2-1	TRBD2	TGCAGCGTAGGACGACTAGCGGGGGGGTCAAATGAGCAGTTCTTC	CSVGRLAGGSNEQFF
-	TRBV19	TRBJ2-1	TRBD1	TGTGCCAGTAGTCATAGACAGGGGGTCTACAATGAGCAGTTCTTC	CASSHRQGVYNEQFF
-	TRBV19	TRBJ1-2	-	TGTGCCAGTAACCACGACAATAACTATGGCTACACCTTC	CASNHDNNYGYTF
-	TRBV5-1	TRBJ1-1	TRBD1	TGCGCCAGCAGCTTCCAGACAGGGGTGAGCACTGAAGCTTTCTTT	CASSFQTGVSTEAFF
once	TRBV5-6	TRBJ2-2	-	TGTGCCAGCAGCTTGGTATCCGGGGAGCTGTTTTTT	CASSLVSGELFF
-	TRBV6-1	TRBJ1-3	-	TGTGCCAGCAGTGAAGGACAGTACTCTGGAAACACCATATATTTT	CASSEGQYSGNTIYF
-	TRBV9	TRBJ2-5	TRBD1	TGTGCCAGCAGCACCCACCCCGGGGACAGCACTCAAGAGACCCAGTACTTC	CASSTHPGDSTQETQYF
once	TRBV19	TRBJ2-7	-	TGTGCCAGTAGTTACCGGTCGGGGGTCCCTCTGGCCTACGAGCAGTACTTC	CASSYRSGVPLAYEQYF
few	TRBV19	TRBJ2-2	TRBD1	TGTGCCAGTAGTTTATCGGGACAGAGGGAGCTGTTTTTT	CASSLSGQRELFF
-	TRBV2	TRBJ2-1	-	TGTGCCAGCTTATCGGACAGATTCAATAATGAGCAGTTCTTC	CASLSDRFNNEQFF
-	TRBV27	TRBJ2-1	TRBD2	TGTGCCAGCACTAGGTCCAGCGGGGGCTACAATGAGCAGTTCTTC	CASTRSSGGYNEQFF
-	TRBV12-5	TRBJ2-1	-	TGTGCTAGTGGTTTTGAGATTGAGCAGTTCTTC	CASGFEIEQFF